This TCR beta chain emerged from a study of cytomegalovirus exposure and HLA in healthy donors. The PCR employed 60 Vbeta primers together with 13 Jbeta primers. Generated by immunoSEQ multiplex PCR, the TCRdb table keeps only in-frame clones and is missing some. Among roughly 65,000 clones listed, around three quarters were seen once. Study observations and caveats: There were some public TCRs occurring in many donors, but most TCR sequences were rare.

Notes on this clone: Its antigen is not known.

There are 11 residues in the CDR3. The V and J ends lost 6 bases and 5 bases respectively, with 7 bases between them. Germline V gene lookup returns CDR1 MDHEN and CDR2 SYDVKM. The source of this sequence is a woman in her thirties in good health and CMV-seronegative. The specimen sequenced was PBMCs. V gene TRBV28 combines with J gene TRBJ1-2, with D hard to call. In DNA, the CDR3 is TGTGCCAGCAGCTGGGCTTATGGCTACACCTTC. This codes for CASSWAYGYTF.